This T cell receptor (beta chain) was observed in a study of blood T cell repertoires in COVID-19. Across the study: The samples span acute and convalescent COVID-19 from the United States, Italy and Spain.

In the source study's methods: From reference gene primer amplification, estimates of nucleated cell counts were derived. Libraries were prepared by immunoSEQ multiplex PCR; TCRdb keeps only in-frame clonotypes and omits some of them. The DNA was the basis for D and trimming; V, J and clone size are from that table. Of a few hundred thousand clones in the sample, about 90% were seen once. The CDR3 is made up of 20 amino acids. The specimen was peripheral blood. This receptor was obtained from a man aged 18 to 35 with active or convalescent COVID-19. The V gene is TRBV21-1, the J gene TRBJ1-6. TRBV21-1 is termed a pseudogene. DNA for the CDR3: TGTGCCAGCAGCAAAGCGCTTGGGCAGACTAAAACATCCTATAATTCACCCCTCCACTTT. Amino acids: CASSKALGQTKTSYNSPLHF.